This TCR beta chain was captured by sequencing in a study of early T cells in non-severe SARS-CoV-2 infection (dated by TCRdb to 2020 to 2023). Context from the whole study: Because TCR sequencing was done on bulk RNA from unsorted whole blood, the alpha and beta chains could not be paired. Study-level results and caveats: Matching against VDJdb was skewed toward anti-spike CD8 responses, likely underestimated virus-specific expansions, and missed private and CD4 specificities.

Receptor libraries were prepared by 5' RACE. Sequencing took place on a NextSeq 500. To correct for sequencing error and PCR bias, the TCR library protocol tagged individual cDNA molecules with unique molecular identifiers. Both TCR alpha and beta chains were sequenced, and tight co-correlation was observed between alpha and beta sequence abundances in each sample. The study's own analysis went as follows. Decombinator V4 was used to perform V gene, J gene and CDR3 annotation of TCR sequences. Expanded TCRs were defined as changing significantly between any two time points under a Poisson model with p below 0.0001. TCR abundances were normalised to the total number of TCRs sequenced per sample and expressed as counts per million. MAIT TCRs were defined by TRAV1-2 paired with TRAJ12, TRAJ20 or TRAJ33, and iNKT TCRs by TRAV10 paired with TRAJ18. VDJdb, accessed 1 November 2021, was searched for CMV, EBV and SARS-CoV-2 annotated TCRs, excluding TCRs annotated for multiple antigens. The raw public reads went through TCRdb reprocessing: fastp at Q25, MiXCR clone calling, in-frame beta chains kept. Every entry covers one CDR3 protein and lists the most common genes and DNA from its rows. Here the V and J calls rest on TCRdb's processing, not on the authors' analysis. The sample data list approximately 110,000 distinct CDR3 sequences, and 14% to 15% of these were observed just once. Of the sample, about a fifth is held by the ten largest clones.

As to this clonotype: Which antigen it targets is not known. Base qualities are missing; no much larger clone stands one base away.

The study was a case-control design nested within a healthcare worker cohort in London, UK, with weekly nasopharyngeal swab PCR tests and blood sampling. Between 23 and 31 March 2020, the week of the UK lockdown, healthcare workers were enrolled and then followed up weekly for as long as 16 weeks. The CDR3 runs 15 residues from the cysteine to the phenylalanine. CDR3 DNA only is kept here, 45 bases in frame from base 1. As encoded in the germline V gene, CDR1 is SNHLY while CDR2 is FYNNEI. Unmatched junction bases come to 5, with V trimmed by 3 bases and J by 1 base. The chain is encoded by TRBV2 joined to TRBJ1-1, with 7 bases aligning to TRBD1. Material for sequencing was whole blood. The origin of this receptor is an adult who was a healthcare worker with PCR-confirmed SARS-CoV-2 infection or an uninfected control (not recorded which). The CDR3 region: CASSDTGTANTEAFF. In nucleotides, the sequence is TGTGCCAGCAGTGACACCGGGACAGCGAACACTGAAGCTTTCTTT.